The rows below give T cell receptor beta chains drawn from one sample of a study of Ad26.COV2.S vaccination and SARS-CoV-2 variants. The protocol was immunoSEQ multiplex PCR, while the TCRdb copy is restricted to in-frame clones and leaves out a portion. The table records over 200,000 clones, 88% of them present only once. The sequencing here drew on peripheral blood, taken in a trial of Ad26.COV2.S vaccine versus placebo. The receptors were sampled from a person between 18 and 60 years old who received the Ad26.COV2.S COVID-19 vaccine or a placebo. Both conserved end residues are part of each CDR3. Fields, in order: D gene, clone size, V gene, J gene, CDR3 protein, CDR3 DNA. A D gene is named only where the DNA matches it firmly. Clone sizes are given selectively: once, few, many, or a class where the clone is expanded.

TRBD1	-	TRBV11-2	TRBJ1-4	CASSIRGRGGEKLFF	TGTGCCAGCAGCATCAGGGGGCGCGGAGGAGAAAAACTGTTTTTT
-	-	TRBV10-3	TRBJ2-7	CAIADAGYEQYF	TGTGCCATCGCCGACGCAGGCTACGAGCAGTACTTC
-	-	TRBV28	TRBJ2-1	CASSLRGEQFF	TGTGCCAGCAGTTTGAGGGGTGAGCAGTTCTTC
-	once	TRBV14	TRBJ2-5	CASSQLGRVGQETQYF	TGTGCCAGCAGCCAGCTAGGACGGGTAGGGCAAGAGACCCAGTACTTC
TRBD2	-	TRBV10-3	TRBJ2-1	CAISESLAGAEQFF	TGTGCCATCAGTGAAAGTCTAGCGGGAGCTGAGCAGTTCTTC
-	-	TRBV11-2	TRBJ1-6	CASSSDKIVNSPLHF	TGTGCCAGCAGTTCGGACAAGATCGTCAATTCACCCCTCCACTTT
TRBD1	-	TRBV5-1	TRBJ1-6	CASSPGGLGQGPASYNSPLHF	TGCGCCAGCAGCCCTGGAGGGTTGGGACAGGGCCCTGCCTCCTATAATTCACCCCTCCACTTT
TRBD2	-	TRBV6-5	TRBJ2-3	CASSYVGTSYTQYF	TGTGCCAGCAGTTACGTAGGGACTAGCTATACGCAGTATTTT
-	-	TRBV7-9	TRBJ2-1	CASSWGSGDEQFF	TGTGCCAGCAGCTGGGGATCGGGCGATGAGCAGTTCTTC
-	-	TRBV9	TRBJ2-5	CASSVTGTPGETQYF	TGTGCCAGCAGCGTTACAGGGACTCCAGGGGAGACCCAGTACTTC
-	-	TRBV27	TRBJ2-7	CASSSRGTSPSYEQYF	TGTGCCAGCAGTTCCCGTGGGACCTCCCCTTCCTACGAGCAGTACTTC
-	-	TRBV3-1/TRBV3-2	TRBJ2-7	CASSQGAPGQYEQYF	TGTGCCAGCAGCCAAGGGGCACCGGGGCAATACGAGCAGTACTTC
-	-	TRBV10-2	TRBJ2-1	CASSGFNEQFF	TGCGCCAGCAGTGGTTTCAATGAGCAGTTCTTC
TRBD1	-	TRBV9	TRBJ1-2	CASSGQGLGYGYTF	TGTGCCAGCAGTGGACAGGGTTTAGGCTATGGCTACACCTTC
-	-	TRBV10-2	TRBJ2-7	CASSERGTYEQYF	TGCGCCAGCAGTGAACGAGGGACCTACGAGCAGTACTTC
-	-	TRBV7-2	TRBJ1-2	CASSTRGGNYGYTF	TGTGCCAGCAGCACAAGGGGGGGTAACTATGGCTACACCTTC
TRBD2	-	TRBV9	TRBJ2-1	CASSVEETSGHQDNEQFF	TGTGCCAGCAGCGTAGAGGAGACTAGCGGGCATCAGGACAATGAGCAGTTCTTC
-	-	TRBV9	TRBJ1-3	CASSVAGALSGNTIYF	TGTGCCAGCAGCGTAGCTGGGGCTCTCTCTGGAAACACCATATATTTT
TRBD1	few	TRBV9	TRBJ2-7	CASSRTGLNDEQYF	TGTGCCAGCAGTAGGACAGGGTTAAATGACGAGCAGTACTTC
-	-	TRBV7-2	TRBJ1-1	CASSQQGNTEAFF	TGTGCCAGCAGCCAACAGGGGAACACTGAAGCTTTCTTT
-	-	TRBV14	TRBJ1-2	CASSPIGQIYGYTF	TGTGCCAGCAGCCCAATTGGACAGATTTATGGCTACACCTTC
-	-	TRBV11-2	TRBJ2-7	CASSLKTGASVEQYF	TGTGCCAGCAGCCTCAAGACGGGAGCCAGCGTCGAGCAGTACTTC